This T cell receptor beta chain was captured by sequencing in a study of T cell responses to AZD1222 COVID-19 vaccine (dated by TCRdb to the early 2020s). In terms of the full investigation: Because spike-specific TCR depth and breadth did not differ between the two schedules, AZD1222 recipients who got a second dose at roughly 4 weeks were pooled with those who got a second dose at roughly 12 weeks. Enrollment into the trials was organized by age into subgroups of 18-55, 56-69 and 70-plus years, and those subgroups contained roughly 150, 30 and 60 TCR-sequenced participants, respectively. A total of more than 230 trial participants underwent TCR sequencing, of whom about 210 received two doses of AZD1222 and about 25 received two doses of the MenACWY control vaccine. What the authors observed across the whole study: The vaccine-associated CD4 TCRs covered the entire spike protein, and the dominant responses fell in regions 160-218 and 743-854. Reportedly, almost half of the unique spike-specific TCRs recognized epitopes lying outside the regions that are mutated in the B.1.351 and B.1.1.7 variants. Participants were mostly white British, with more females than males. The authors suggested clonal diversity may have been underestimated. The 56-69-year group was small, and its depth increase did not reach significance, likely because of low power. Conclusions about previously exposed vaccinees were limited because only six AZD1222 recipients were SARS-CoV-2 seropositive at baseline. No day 14 peak-response samples were available, so repertoires were characterized only after the peak T cell response. After two AZD1222 doses, spike-specific TCR breadth and depth were significantly higher than at day 0 and than in MenACWY recipients.

The junction shows trimming of 6 bases on V and 1 base on J, plus 20 bases between the germline ends. The CDR3 holds 17 amino acids from the cysteine to the phenylalanine. This entry keeps only the CDR3 DNA: 51 bases, framed from base 1. According to the germline V gene (reference sequence), CDR1 reads MNHEY and CDR2 reads SMNVEV. A note on this clone: Its antigen is unknown. Base quality data are lacking; no much larger clone is found one base away.

This sample's time point label indicates: baseline before first vaccination. Samples from vaccinated people were obtained from the UK trials COV001 and COV002, which included a single-blind randomized controlled phase 2/3 trial of AZD1222 (ChAdOx1 nCoV-19) in healthy adults. Trial participant PBMC samples were collected at day 0 and day 28 after the second dose for TCRbeta chain sequencing. The CDR3 regions of human TCRbeta chains were subjected to immunosequencing. The authors' analysis ran thus. TCRs in the repertoires were matched against a reference library of SARS-CoV-2-specific TCRs that had been generated with the MIRA antigen-specificity platform. Breadth meant the fraction of unique TCRs that were SARS-CoV-2-associated, whereas depth meant the fraction of total T cells that were SARS-CoV-2-associated. Using the MIRA data, each spike-specific TCR was assigned both to the spike region to which the TCR was reactive and to a CD4 or CD8 class. Log10-transformed breadth and depth values were compared by one-way ANOVA with Sidak's multiple comparisons tests. TCRdb re-hosts the immuneACCESS table, in-frame sequences only. Its copies lack some clones; in the studies checked, an unresolved V gene accounts for under half of them, and the cause for the rest is not known. V and J calls and clone size are given by that table; D and trimming were obtained from the DNA. This sample is represented by about 140,000 clones; approximately 91% of them were singletons. The ten largest clones represent 4.7% of the sample.

The receptor was isolated from an adult in good health. Sequencing used peripheral blood, obtained on day 0 of AZD1222 vaccination. The sequence joins TRBV27 to TRBJ2-3, with no reliable assignment of the D segment. CDR3 loop: CASSLPSDPFGTDTQYF. DNA sequence: TGTGCCAGCAGCCTCCCTTCGGACCCCTTTGGCACAGATACGCAGTATTTT.